These 15 T cell receptor beta chains originate from one sample sequenced in a study of cytomegalovirus exposure and HLA in healthy donors. Researchers ran the PCR with 60 Vbeta and 13 Jbeta primers. The protocol was immunoSEQ multiplex PCR, while the TCRdb copy is restricted to in-frame clones and leaves out a portion. This sample has 150,000 to 200,000 clones, with around 80% found just once. Sample: PBMCs. These receptors all come from a man aged 25 to 40 in good health and CMV-seropositive.

The rearrangement joins TRBV11-2 to TRBJ2-1, with 8 bases that match TRBD2. The germline gives CDR1 SGHAT, CDR2 FQNNGV. V shed 5 bases and J 6 bases; nucleotides not matched to a gene: 9. The CDR3 has 15 residues. The CDR3 is CASSPTSGLVNEQFF. Written as DNA, the CDR3 is TGTGCCAGCAGCCCTACGTCGGGACTAGTCAATGAGCAGTTCTTC. Variable domain in full (rest from reference TRBV11-2 and TRBJ2-1): EAGVAQSPRYKIIEKRQSVAFWCNPISGHATLYWYQQILGQGPKLLIQFQNNGVVDDSQLPKDRFSAERLKGVDSTLKIQPAKLEDSAVYLCASSPTSGLVNEQFFGPGTRLTVL.

The chain recombines TRBV5-5 with TRBJ2-1; TRBD2 matches at 16 bases. With 4 bases clipped from V and 5 bases from J, the junction kept 6 bases outside the gene matches. Germline values: CDR1 SGHKS, CDR2 YYEKEE (reference sequence). The CDR3 is 17 residues long. The CDR3 nucleotides read TGTGCCAGCAGCCGGGGGACTAGCGGGAGGGGAGACAATGAGCAGTTCTTC. Residues: CASSRGTSGRGDNEQFF.

The V call is TRBV10-1, the J call TRBJ2-7, with D tentatively TRBD2 (5 bases). There are 13 residues in the CDR3. Between the trimmed V and J ends, which lost 4 bases and 3 bases, there was a span of 10 bases. Germline V CDR1 and CDR2: WNHNN, SYGVQD (reference sequence). The CDR3 region is CASSGSGYYEQYF. In DNA, the CDR3 is TGCGCCAGCAGTGGATCGGGATACTACGAGCAGTACTTC.

A few counts support this clone. The rearrangement joins TRBV18 to TRBJ2-5; perhaps TRBD2 as D (5 bases). The CDR3 spans 14 residues. The V gene lost 3 bases and the J gene lost 1 base, with 9 bases spanning the gap. Germline CDR1 reads KGHSH; CDR2 reads LQKENI. The DNA of the CDR3 is TGTGCCAGCTCACCGTACGAGGGCCAAGAGACCCAGTACTTC. It yields the protein CASSPYEGQETQYF. The entire variable domain, with the rest obtained from reference TRBV18 and TRBJ2-5, is as follows: NAGVMQNPRHLVRRRGQEARLRCSPMKGHSHVYWYRQLPEEGLKFMVYLQKENIIDESGMPKERFSAEFPKEGPSILRIQQVVRGDSAAYFCASSPYEGQETQYFGPGTRLLVL.

The chain is built from TRBV7-2 and TRBJ2-5, with D hard to call. Germline V gives CDR1 SGHTA, CDR2 FQGNSA. CDR3 length: 13 amino acids. Trimming took off 1 base at V and 4 bases at J, with 7 bases between the two ends. The DNA of the CDR3 is TGTGCCAGCAGCTTAGGGCGGAGAGAGACCCAGTACTTC. It translates to CASSLGRRETQYF.

The chain employs TRBV27 and TRBJ2-1, with D unresolved. CDR1 MNHEY and CDR2 SMNVEV come from the germline V gene (reference sequence). Trimming removed 6 bases from V and 4 bases from J, with 16 bases in between. This CDR3 spans 15 amino acids. The DNA for the CDR3 is TGTGCCAGCAGGCCGACACCCCGGTCATACAATGAGCAGTTCTTC. It yields the protein CASRPTPRSYNEQFF.

This clone was recorded only once. The chain uses TRBV27 and TRBJ2-7; D is ambiguous. The CDR3 totals 13 residues. Germline V gene sequence: CDR1 MNHEY, CDR2 SMNVEV (reference sequence). Trimming took 3 bases from V and 7 from J, leaving 13 bases between them. This CDR3 is CASSFRPSGEQYF. In nucleotides, the CDR3 is TGTGCCAGCAGTTTCCGGCCATCAGGAGAGCAGTACTTC.

The V gene is TRBV25-1, the J gene TRBJ2-1; 7 nucleotides align to TRBD2. The CDR3 contains 12 residues. V trimming: 8 bases; J trimming: 5 bases; junction bases outside the gene matches: 3. Germline V gene lookup returns CDR1 MGHDK and CDR2 SYGVNS. CDR3 amino acids: CASSLADNEQFF. CDR3 sequence (DNA): TGTGCCAGCTCTCTAGCGGACAATGAGCAGTTCTTC. Complete variable domain (other parts from reference TRBV25-1 and TRBJ2-1): EADIYQTPRYLVIGTGKKITLECSQTMGHDKMYWYQQDPGMELHLIHYSYGVNSTEKGDLSSESTVSRIRTEHFPLTLESARPSHTSQYLCASSLADNEQFFGPGTRLTVL.

The CDR3 DNA sequence: TGTGCCAGCAGCAAGGGGACTAGCGGGGGGGCGGGGACCCAGTACTTC. Translating gives CASSKGTSGGAGTQYF. V gene TRBV5-4 combines with J gene TRBJ2-5; 16 bases align to TRBD2. Germline V gives CDR1 SGHNT, CDR2 YYREEE (reference sequence). CDR3 length: 16 residues. Trimming cost V 4 bases and J 7 bases; bases outside gene matches: 7.

The V gene is TRBV7-2, the J gene TRBJ1-2; maybe TRBD1 (5 bases). V was shortened by 2 bases and J by 6 bases, with 19 bases between the two germline ends. Germline-derived CDR1 and CDR2 are SGHTA and FQGNSA. The CDR3 length is 16 residues. The CDR3 here is CASSLRGAGGDDGYTF. CDR3 sequence (DNA): TGTGCCAGCAGCTTAAGAGGTGCGGGAGGGGACGATGGCTACACCTTC.

This chain joins TRBV27 and TRBJ2-5; D possibly corresponds to TRBD1 (6 bases). The J call may be wrong; the DNA end is better matched by TRBJ2-7. Germline V lookup: CDR1 MNHEY, CDR2 SMNVEV (reference sequence). This CDR3 contains 19 residues. The CDR3 protein is CASSLSQGSGRYHPTEQYF. As DNA, the CDR3 is TGTGCCAGCAGTTTATCGCAGGGGAGCGGCCGTTATCATCCTACCGAGCAGTACTTC.

The V gene is TRBV30, the J gene TRBJ1-4; 9 nucleotides agree with TRBD1. Trimming cost V 3 bases and J 3 bases; bases outside gene matches: 5. The CDR3 extends over 15 amino acids. The germline gives CDR1 GTSNPN, CDR2 SVGIG (reference sequence). CDR3 nucleotides: TGTGCCTGGAGGACGACAGGGGGGTCTAATGAAAAACTGTTTTTT. This sequence encodes CAWRTTGGSNEKLFF.

V and J are TRBV14 and TRBJ2-2; 10 bases map to TRBD1. This CDR3 has 16 amino acids. Trimming at V came to 8 bases and at J to 3 bases, leaving 9 bases not matched to a gene. Germline V gene sequence: CDR1 SGHDN, CDR2 FVKESK. CDR3 residues: CASRNAGTGDTGELFF. In nucleotides, the CDR3 is TGTGCCAGCCGTAACGCAGGGACAGGGGACACCGGGGAGCTGTTTTTT.

The chain couples TRBV6-5 to TRBJ2-7; perhaps TRBD2 as D (5 bases). This CDR3 has 15 amino acids. V shed 1 base and J shed 4 bases, with 14 bases lying between them. Germline loops: CDR1 MNHEY, CDR2 SVGAGI. The CDR3 sequence is CASSYFRPGNYEQYF. CDR3 bases: TGTGCCAGCAGTTACTTCAGGCCGGGAAATTACGAGCAGTACTTC.

V is TRBV28 and J is TRBJ2-7; a possible D gene is TRBD1 (5 bases). V was cut by 6 bases and J by 4 bases, with 19 bases left in between. CDR1 and CDR2 (germline): MDHEN, SYDVKM. This CDR3 contains 15 residues. The CDR3 protein is CASSHSQVSGYEQYF. Written as DNA, the CDR3 is TGTGCCAGCAGCCACTCACAGGTTTCCGGTTACGAGCAGTACTTC.